This TCR beta chain was identified in a study of monozygotic twins with inflammatory bowel disease. Study-level points and caveats: Variability in patient repertoires may have come partly from differing immunosuppressive treatments.

Germline V lookup: CDR1 LNHNV, CDR2 YYDKDF (reference sequence). This CDR3 region has 14 residues. cDNA encoding TCRalpha and TCRbeta underwent two nested PCRs of approximately 16 and 10 cycles, each of which was followed by bead purification. TCRdb re-called the 5' RACE reads; every CDR3 protein appears as one record, without DNA. This listing includes about 330,000 distinct CDR3 sequences. Of note for this clonotype: No antigen is known for it.

V and J are TRBV15 and TRBJ2-3; TCRdb calls TRBD1, which cannot be checked without DNA. This sequence was found in a human donor with ulcerative colitis or Crohn's disease, or a healthy co-twin of an affected twin (not recorded which). Source material: blood. CDR3: CATSRPQGTDTQYF.